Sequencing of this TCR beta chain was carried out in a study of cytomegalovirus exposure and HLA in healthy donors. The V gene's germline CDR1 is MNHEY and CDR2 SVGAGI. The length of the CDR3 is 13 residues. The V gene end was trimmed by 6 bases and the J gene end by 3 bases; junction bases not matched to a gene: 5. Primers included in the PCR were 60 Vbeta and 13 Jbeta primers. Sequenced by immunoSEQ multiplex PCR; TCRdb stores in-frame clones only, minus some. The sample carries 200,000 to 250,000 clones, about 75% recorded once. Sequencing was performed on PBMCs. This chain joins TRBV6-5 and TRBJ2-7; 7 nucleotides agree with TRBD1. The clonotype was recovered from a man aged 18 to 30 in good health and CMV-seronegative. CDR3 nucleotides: TGTGCCAGCAGCAAACAGGGGTTCTACGAGCAGTACTTC. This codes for CASSKQGFYEQYF.